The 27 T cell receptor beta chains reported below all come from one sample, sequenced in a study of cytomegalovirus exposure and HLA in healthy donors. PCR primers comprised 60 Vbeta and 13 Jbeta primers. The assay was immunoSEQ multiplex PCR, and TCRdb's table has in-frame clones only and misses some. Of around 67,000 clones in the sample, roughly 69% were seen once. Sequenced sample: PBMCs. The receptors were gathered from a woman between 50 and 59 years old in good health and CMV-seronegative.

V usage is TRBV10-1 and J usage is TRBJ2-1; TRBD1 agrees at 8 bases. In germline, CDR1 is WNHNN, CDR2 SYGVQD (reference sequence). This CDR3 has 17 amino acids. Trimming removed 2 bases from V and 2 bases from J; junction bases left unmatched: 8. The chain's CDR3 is CASSESRQGTAYNEQFF. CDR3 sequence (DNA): TGCGCCAGCAGTGAGAGCCGACAGGGGACCGCCTACAATGAGCAGTTCTTC.

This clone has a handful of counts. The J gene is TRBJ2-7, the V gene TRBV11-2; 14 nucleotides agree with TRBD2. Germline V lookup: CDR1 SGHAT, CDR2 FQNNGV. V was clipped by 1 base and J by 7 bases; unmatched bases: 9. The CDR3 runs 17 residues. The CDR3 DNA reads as TGTGCCAGCAGCTTAGGGGGCGGGACTAGCGGGAGCGGTGAGCAGTACTTC. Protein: CASSLGGGTSGSGEQYF.

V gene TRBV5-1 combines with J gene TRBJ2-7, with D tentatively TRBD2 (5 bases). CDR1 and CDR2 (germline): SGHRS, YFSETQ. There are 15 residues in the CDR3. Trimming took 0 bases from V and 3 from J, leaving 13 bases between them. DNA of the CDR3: TGCGCCAGCAGCTTGGGTCTGCGGAGGTACTACGAGCAGTACTTC. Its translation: CASSLGLRRYYEQYF.

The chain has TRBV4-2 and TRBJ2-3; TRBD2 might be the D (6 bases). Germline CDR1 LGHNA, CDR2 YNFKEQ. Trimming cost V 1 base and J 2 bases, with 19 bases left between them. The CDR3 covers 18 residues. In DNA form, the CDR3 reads TGTGCCAGCAGCCAAGTTCTGGCTAGCGTTTGGGACACAGATACGCAGTATTTT. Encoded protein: CASSQVLASVWDTDTQYF.

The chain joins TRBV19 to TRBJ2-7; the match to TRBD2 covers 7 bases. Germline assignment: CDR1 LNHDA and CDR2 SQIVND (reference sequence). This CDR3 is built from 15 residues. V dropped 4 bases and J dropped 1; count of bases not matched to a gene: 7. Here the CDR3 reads CASSRTAGRSYEQYF. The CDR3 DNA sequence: TGTGCCAGTAGTAGAACAGCGGGACGTTCCTACGAGCAGTACTTC.

Here the CDR3 DNA reads TGTGCCAGCAGTTTAGCTCAGGGAAGAGGCTACACCTTC. Protein sequence: CASSLAQGRGYTF. This chain connects TRBV28 to TRBJ1-2; a possible D gene is TRBD1 (5 bases). There are 13 residues in the CDR3. Germline V CDR1 and CDR2: MDHEN, SYDVKM. The ends were cut back, 2 bases at V and 8 bases at J, with 12 bases in the middle.

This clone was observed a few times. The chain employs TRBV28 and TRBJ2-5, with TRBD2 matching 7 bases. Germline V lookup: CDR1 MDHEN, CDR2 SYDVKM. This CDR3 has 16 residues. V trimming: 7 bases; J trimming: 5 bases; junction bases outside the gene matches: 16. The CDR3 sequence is CASTRTRGVGGETQYF. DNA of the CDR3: TGTGCCAGCACCCGAACCCGGGGGGTTGGAGGGGAGACCCAGTACTTC.

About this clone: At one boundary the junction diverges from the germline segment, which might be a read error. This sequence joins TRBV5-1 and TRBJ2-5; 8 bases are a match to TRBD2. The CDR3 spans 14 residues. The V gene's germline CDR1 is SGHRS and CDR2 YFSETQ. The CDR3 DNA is TGCGTCAGCAGCTTGACTAGCGCCCAAGAGACCCAGTACTTC. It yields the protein CVSSLTSAQETQYF. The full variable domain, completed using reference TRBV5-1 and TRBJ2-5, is KAGVTQTPRYLIKTRGQQVTLSCSPISGHRSVSWYQQTPGQGLQFLFEYFSETQRNKGNFPGRFSGRQFSNSRSEMNVSTLELGDSALYLCVSSLTSAQETQYFGPGTRLLVL.

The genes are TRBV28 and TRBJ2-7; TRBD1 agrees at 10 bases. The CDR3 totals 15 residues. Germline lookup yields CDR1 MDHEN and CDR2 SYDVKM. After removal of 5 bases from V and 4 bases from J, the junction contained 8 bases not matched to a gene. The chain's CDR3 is CASSPPDRGGYEQYF. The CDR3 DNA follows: TGTGCCAGCAGTCCCCCGGACAGGGGGGGATACGAGCAGTACTTC.

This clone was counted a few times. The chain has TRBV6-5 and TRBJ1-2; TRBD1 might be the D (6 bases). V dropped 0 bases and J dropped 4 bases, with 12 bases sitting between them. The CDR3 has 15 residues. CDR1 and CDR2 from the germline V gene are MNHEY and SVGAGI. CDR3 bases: TGTGCCAGCAGTTACTCGGGGCAGGGGAGCTATGGCTACACCTTC. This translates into CASSYSGQGSYGYTF.

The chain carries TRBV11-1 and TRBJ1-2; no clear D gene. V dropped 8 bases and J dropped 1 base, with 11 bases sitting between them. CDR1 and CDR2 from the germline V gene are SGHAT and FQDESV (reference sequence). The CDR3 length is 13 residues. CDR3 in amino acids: CASSPRDNYGYTF. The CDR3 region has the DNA TGTGCCAGCTCCCCTCGGGATAACTATGGCTACACCTTC.

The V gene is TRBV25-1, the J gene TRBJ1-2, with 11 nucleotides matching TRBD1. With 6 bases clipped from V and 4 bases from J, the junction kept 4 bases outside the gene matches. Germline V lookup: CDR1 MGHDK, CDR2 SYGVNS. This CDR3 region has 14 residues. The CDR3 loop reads CASRRTGGSYGYTF. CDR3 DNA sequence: TGTGCCAGCAGAAGGACAGGGGGCAGCTATGGCTACACCTTC.

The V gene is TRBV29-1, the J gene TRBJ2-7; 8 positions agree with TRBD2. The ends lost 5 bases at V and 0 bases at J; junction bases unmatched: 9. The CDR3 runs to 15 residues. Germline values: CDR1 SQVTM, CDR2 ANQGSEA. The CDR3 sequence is CSVSVGLAGSYEQYF. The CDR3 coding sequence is TGCAGCGTTTCCGTGGGTCTAGCGGGCTCCTACGAGCAGTACTTC.

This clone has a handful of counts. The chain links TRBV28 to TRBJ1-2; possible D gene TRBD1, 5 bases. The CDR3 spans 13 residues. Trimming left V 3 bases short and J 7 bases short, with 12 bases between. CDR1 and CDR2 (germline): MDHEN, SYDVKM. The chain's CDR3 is CASSFFRASGYTF. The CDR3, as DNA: TGTGCCAGCAGTTTCTTCAGGGCGTCTGGCTACACCTTC.

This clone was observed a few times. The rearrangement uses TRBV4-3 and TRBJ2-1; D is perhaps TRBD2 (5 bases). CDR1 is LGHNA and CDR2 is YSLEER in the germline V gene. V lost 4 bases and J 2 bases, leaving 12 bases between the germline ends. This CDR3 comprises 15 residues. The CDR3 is CASSPGLAPYNEQFF. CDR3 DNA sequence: TGCGCCAGCAGCCCCGGCCTAGCTCCCTACAATGAGCAGTTCTTC.

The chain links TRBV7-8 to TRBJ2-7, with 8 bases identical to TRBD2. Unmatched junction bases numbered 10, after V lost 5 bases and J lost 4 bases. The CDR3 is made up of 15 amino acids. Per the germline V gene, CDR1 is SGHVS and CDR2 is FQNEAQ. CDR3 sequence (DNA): TGTGCCAGCAGCCTGGACGGGACTAGTATGTACGAGCAGTACTTC. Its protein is CASSLDGTSMYEQYF.

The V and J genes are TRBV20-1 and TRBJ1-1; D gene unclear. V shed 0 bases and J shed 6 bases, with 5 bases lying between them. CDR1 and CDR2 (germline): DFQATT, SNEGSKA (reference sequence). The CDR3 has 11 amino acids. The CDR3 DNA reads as TGCAGTGCTAGAGATCTCCCTGAAGCTTTCTTT. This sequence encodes CSARDLPEAFF.

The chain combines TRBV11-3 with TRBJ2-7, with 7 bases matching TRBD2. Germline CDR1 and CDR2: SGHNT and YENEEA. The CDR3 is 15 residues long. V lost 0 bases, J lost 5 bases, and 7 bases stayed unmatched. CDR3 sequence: CASSLDGTTGDEQYF. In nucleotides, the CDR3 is TGTGCCAGCAGCTTAGACGGGACTACCGGAGACGAGCAGTACTTC. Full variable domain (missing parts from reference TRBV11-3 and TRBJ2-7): EAGVVQSPRYKIIEKKQPVAFWCNPISGHNTLYWYLQNLGQGPELLIRYENEEAVDDSQLPKDRFSAERLKGVDSTLKIQPAELGDSAVYLCASSLDGTTGDEQYFGPGTRLTVT.

CDR3 region: CASSLVPGQYTGELFF. CDR3 in DNA: TGCGCCAGCAGCTTGGTCCCGGGACAGTACACCGGGGAGCTGTTTTTT. The rearrangement links TRBV5-1 to TRBJ2-2, with TRBD1 identical over 7 bases. The CDR3 is 16 residues long. Trimming took 0 bases from V and 3 from J; bases not matched to a gene: 5. Germline V gene lookup returns CDR1 SGHRS and CDR2 YFSETQ.

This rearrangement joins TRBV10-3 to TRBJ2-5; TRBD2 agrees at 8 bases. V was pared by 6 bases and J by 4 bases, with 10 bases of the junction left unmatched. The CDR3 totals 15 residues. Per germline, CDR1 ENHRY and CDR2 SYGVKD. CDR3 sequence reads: CAISPTGTSGETQYF. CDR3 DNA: TGTGCCATCAGCCCGACCGGGACTAGTGGAGAGACCCAGTACTTC.

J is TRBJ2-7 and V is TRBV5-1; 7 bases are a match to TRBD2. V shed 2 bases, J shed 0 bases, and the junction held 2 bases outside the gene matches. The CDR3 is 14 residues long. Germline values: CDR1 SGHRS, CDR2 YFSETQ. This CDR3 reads CASSFGGSSYEQYF. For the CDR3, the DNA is TGCGCCAGCAGCTTCGGCGGGAGCTCCTACGAGCAGTACTTC.

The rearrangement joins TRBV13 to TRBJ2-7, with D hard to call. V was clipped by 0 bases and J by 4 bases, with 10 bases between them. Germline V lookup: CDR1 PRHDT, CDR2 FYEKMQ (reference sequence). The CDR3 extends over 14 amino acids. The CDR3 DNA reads TGTGCCAGCAGCTTAGGGGTCGGAGATTACGAGCAGTACTTC. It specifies CASSLGVGDYEQYF.

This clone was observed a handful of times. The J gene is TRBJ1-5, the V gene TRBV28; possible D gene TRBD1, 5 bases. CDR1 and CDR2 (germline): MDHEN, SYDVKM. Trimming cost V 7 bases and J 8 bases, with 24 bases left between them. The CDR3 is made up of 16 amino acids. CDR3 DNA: TGTGCCAGCATCAGCTGGGGCCTCCAAGGGAAAGAGCCCCAGCATTTT. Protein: CASISWGLQGKEPQHF.

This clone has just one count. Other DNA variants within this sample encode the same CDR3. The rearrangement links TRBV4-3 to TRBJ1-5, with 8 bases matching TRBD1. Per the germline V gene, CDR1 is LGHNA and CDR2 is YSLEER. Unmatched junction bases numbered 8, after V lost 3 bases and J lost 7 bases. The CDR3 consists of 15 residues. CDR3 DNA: TGCGCCAGCAGCCATTCAACAGGGGGTGGGCAGCCCCAGCATTTT. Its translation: CASSHSTGGGQPQHF.

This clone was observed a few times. The CDR3 reads CAGSSGRSYEQYF. The CDR3 DNA reads as TGTGCCGGATCTAGCGGGAGGTCCTACGAGCAGTACTTC. The chain is built from TRBV28 and TRBJ2-7; 11 nucleotides line up with TRBD2. The germline CDR1 and CDR2 sequences are MDHEN and SYDVKM. V lost 11 bases to trimming and J lost 1 base; unmatched junction nucleotides: 4. The CDR3 runs 13 residues.

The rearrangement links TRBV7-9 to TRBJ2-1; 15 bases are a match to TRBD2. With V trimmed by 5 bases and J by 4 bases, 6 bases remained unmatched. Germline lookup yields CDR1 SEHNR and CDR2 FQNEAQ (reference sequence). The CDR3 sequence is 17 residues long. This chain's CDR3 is CASSRRTSGRVYNEQFF. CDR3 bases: TGTGCCAGCAGCCGCCGGACTAGCGGGAGGGTTTACAATGAGCAGTTCTTC. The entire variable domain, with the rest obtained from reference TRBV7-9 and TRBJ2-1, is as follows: DTGVSQNPRHKITKRGQNVTFRCDPISEHNRLYWYRQTLGQGPEFLTYFQNEAQLEKSRLLSDRFSAERPKGSFSTLEIQRTEQGDSAMYLCASSRRTSGRVYNEQFFGPGTRLTVL.

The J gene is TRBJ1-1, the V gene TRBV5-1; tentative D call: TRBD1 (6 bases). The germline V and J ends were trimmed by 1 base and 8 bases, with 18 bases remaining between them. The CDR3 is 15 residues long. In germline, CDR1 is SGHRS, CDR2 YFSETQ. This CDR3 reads CASSLSEYSGTEAFF. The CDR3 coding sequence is TGCGCCAGCAGCTTGAGTGAGTATAGCGGGACAGAAGCTTTCTTT.